This paragraph covers one T cell receptor (beta chain) sequence. As yet, its antigen is unknown. Germline V gene sequence: CDR1 MGHDK, CDR2 SYGVNS. J was trimmed by 9 bases and V by 1 base; bases with no gene match: 4. This CDR3 region has 14 residues. Measured with immunoSEQ multiplex PCR; TCRdb has only the in-frame clones, and not every one. Of about 37,000 clones in the sample, approximately 80% were seen once. This entry is derived from a study of PD-1 blockade in classical Hodgkin lymphoma. The study's findings and limits: Baseline diversity was lower in partial responders and progressors than complete responders. Diminished baseline TCR diversity has been reported in newly diagnosed patients relative to healthy donors.

No patient escaped relapse after autologous stem cell transplantation, and brentuximab vedotin exposure varied. The receptor was isolated from a human donor with classical Hodgkin lymphoma. Sequencing used peripheral blood mononuclear cells (PBMCs), obtained at baseline. The chain uses TRBV25-1 and TRBJ2-7; 12 positions match TRBD1. CDR3 region: CASSEWGQGATQYF. Here the CDR3 DNA reads TGTGCCAGCAGTGAATGGGGACAGGGGGCGACGCAGTACTTC.